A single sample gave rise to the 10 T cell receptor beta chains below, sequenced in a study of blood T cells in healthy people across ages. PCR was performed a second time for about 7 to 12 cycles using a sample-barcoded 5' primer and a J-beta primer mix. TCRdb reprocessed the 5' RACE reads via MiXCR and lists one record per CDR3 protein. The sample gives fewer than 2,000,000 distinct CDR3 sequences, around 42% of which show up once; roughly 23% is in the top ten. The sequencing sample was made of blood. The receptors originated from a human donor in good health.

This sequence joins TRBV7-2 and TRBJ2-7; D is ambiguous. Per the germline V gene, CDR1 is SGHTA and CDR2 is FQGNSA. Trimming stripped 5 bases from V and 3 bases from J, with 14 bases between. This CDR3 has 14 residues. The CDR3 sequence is CASSRAASNYEQYF. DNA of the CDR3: TGTGCCAGCAGCCGCGCCGCGTCCAACTACGAGCAGTACTTC.

CDR3 region: CSVAWGSYGYTF. The CDR3 coding sequence is TGCAGCGTGGCCTGGGGGAGCTATGGCTACACCTTC. The V and J genes are TRBV29-1 and TRBJ1-2; possibly TRBD1 for D (5 bases). V gave up 6 bases and J gave up 4 bases, with 12 bases separating them. CDR3 length: 12 residues. Germline CDR1 is SQVTM and CDR2 is ANQGSEA.

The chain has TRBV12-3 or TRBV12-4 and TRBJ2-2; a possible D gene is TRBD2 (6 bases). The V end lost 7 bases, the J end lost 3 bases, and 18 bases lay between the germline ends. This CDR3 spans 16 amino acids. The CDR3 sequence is CASTFHGTLDTGELFF. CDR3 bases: TGTGCCAGCACCTTTCACGGGACTCTCGACACCGGGGAGCTGTTTTTT.

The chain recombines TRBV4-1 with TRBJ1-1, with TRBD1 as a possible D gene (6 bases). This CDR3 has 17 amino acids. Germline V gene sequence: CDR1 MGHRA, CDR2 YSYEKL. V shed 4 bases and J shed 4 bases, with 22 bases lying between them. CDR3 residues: CASSPQIRSTGSTEAFF. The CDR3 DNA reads TGCGCCAGCAGCCCACAAATCCGTAGTACAGGGTCCACTGAAGCTTTCTTT.

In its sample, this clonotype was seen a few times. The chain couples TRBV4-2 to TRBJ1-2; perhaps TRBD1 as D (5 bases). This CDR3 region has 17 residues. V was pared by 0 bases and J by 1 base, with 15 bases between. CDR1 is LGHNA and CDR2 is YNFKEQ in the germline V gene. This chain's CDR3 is CASSQDTGGGFNYGYTF. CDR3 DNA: TGTGCCAGCAGCCAAGATACCGGTGGGGGATTTAACTATGGCTACACCTTC.

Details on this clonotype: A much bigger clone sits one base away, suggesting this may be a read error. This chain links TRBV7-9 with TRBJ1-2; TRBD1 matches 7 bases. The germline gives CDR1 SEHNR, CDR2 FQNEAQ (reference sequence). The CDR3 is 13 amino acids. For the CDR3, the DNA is TGTGCCAGCAGCTTAGGAGACAGGGTTGGCCACACCTTC. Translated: CASSLGDRVGHTF.

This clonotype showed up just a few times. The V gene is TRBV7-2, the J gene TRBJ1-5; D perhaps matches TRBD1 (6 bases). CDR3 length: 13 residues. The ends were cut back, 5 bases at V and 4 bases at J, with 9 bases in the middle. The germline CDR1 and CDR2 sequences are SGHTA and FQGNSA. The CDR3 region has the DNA TGTGCCAGCAGCGTAAGGGGGAATCAGCCCCAGCATTTT. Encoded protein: CASSVRGNQPQHF.

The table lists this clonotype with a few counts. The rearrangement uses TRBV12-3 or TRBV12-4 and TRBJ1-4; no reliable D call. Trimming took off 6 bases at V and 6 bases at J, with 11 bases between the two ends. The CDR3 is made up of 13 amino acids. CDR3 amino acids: CASSSDGDEKLFF. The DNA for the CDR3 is TGTGCCAGCAGCTCAGACGGAGATGAAAAACTGTTTTTT.

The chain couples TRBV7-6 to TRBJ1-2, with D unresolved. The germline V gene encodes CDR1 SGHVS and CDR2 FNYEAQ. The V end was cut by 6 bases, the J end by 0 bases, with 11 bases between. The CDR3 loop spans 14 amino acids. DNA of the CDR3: TGTGCCAGCAGTAAAACTGGTTCTAACTATGGCTACACCTTC. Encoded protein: CASSKTGSNYGYTF.

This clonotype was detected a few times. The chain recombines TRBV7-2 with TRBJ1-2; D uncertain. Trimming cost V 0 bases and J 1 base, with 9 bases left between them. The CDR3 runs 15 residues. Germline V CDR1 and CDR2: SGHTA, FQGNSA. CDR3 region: CASSLAVVDNYGYTF. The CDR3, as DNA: TGTGCCAGCAGCTTAGCGGTAGTAGATAACTATGGCTACACCTTC.